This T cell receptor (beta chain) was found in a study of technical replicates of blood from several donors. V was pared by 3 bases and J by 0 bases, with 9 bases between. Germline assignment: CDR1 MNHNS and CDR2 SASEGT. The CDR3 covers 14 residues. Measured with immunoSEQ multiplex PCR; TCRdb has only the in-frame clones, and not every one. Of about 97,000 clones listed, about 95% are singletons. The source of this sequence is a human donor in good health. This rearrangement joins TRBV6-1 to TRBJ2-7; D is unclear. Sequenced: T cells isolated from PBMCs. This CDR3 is CASSDDTYSYEQYF. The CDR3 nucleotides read TGTGCCAGCAGTGACGACACATACTCCTACGAGCAGTACTTC.